This T cell receptor beta chain was recovered during a study of shared clonotypes between healthy human individuals. Study outcomes and limitations: Compared with clonotypes that all four donors shared, non-shared clonotypes had lower generation probabilities.

This clone was recorded once. Antigen specificity is unknown. Germline CDR1 is SQVTM and CDR2 is ANQGSEA. CDR3 length equals 13 residues. As handled by the study authors: Junction-only sequences without quality scores were provided by ImmunoSEQ, so filtering was different. Libraries were prepared by immunoSEQ multiplex PCR; TCRdb keeps only in-frame clonotypes and omits some of them. That table furnishes V, J and clone size, whereas the DNA furnished D and trimming. This sample has about 2 million clones, with around 95% found just once. This chain joins TRBV29-1 and TRBJ1-1, with D unclear. The clonotype comes from a man aged 18 to 30 in good health. Specimen: naive CD4+ T cells sorted from blood. Subset in this sample: CD45RA+ positively selected. The CDR3 spells CSATGTANTEAFF. For the CDR3, the DNA is TGCAGTGCTACTGGTACAGCGAACACTGAAGCTTTCTTT.